This passage covers 30 T cell receptor beta chains from one sample sequenced in a study of CD8+CD57+ T cells in acquired aplastic anemia. Investigators profiled TCR beta VDJ and CDR3 from genomic DNA template. TCRdb ran MiXCR on the reads and lists one entry per CDR3 protein. The table records roughly 160,000 distinct CDR3 sequences, 40% to 55% of them present only once. For sequencing, patients were chosen who had shown expansion of CD8+CD57+ cells by flow cytometry. The material sequenced was sorted CD4+, CD8+, or CD8+CD57+ T cells (not recorded which) from PBMCs. These receptors came from a human donor with aplastic anemia.

The gene calls are TRBV7-3 and TRBJ2-5; D perhaps matches TRBD2 (6 bases). V gave up 5 bases and J gave up 2 bases, with 15 bases separating them. This CDR3 has 15 amino acids. The germline CDR1 and CDR2 sequences are SGHTA and FQGTGA. CDR3 loop: CASSHFRGRQETQYF. Written as DNA, the CDR3 is TGTGCCAGCAGCCACTTCCGGGGGAGGCAAGAGACCCAGTACTTC.

This clonotype was observed once. This rearrangement joins TRBV10-3 to TRBJ2-3; maybe TRBD2 (5 bases). Trimming left V 6 bases short and J 7 bases short, with 8 bases between. The germline gives CDR1 ENHRY, CDR2 SYGVKD. The CDR3 spans 11 residues. CDR3 sequence: CAISSGNTQYF. CDR3 in DNA: TGTGCCATCAGCTCGGGAAATACGCAGTATTTT.

A note on this clonotype: A read error is possible here, since a much larger clone lies one base away. The chain combines TRBV6-4 with TRBJ2-3, with D perhaps matching TRBD1 (6 bases). The CDR3 has 15 residues. V dropped 7 bases and J dropped 3 bases, with 17 bases sitting between them. Germline CDR1 and CDR2: MRHNA and SNTAGT. The CDR3, as DNA: TGTGCCAGCAACAGCAACAGGGTCAGAACAGATACGCAGTATTTT. This gives the protein CASNSNRVRTDTQYF.

This clonotype was seen many times. The chain couples TRBV7-2 to TRBJ1-2; 10 bases align to TRBD1. This CDR3 comprises 18 residues. Per germline, CDR1 SGHTA and CDR2 FQGNSA. Trimming removed 4 bases from V and 7 bases from J; junction bases left unmatched: 18. CDR3 DNA sequence: TGTGCCAGCAGCTCTCCCACATCATCAGGGACAGGGGTCGCTGGCTACACCTTC. Translation: CASSSPTSSGTGVAGYTF.

This rearrangement joins TRBV19 to TRBJ1-2; TRBD1 might be the D (6 bases). Germline CDR1 reads LNHDA; CDR2 reads SQIVND (reference sequence). Between the trimmed V and J ends, which lost 9 bases and 3 bases, there was a span of 17 bases. The CDR3 has 14 amino acids. The CDR3 DNA follows: TGTGCCAGCCAAGGGGGTAACAGTTACTATGGCTACACCTTC. As protein: CASQGGNSYYGYTF.

Comments on this clonotype: Because it lacks the conserved phenylalanine or tryptophan at the end, this CDR3 is likely a read error. This rearrangement joins TRBV7-6 to TRBJ1-1; TRBD1 matches at 10 bases. The CDR3 consists of 14 residues. CDR1 SGHVS and CDR2 FNYEAQ come from the germline V gene. Trimming took 4 bases from V and 7 from J; bases not matched to a gene: 6. The CDR3 DNA is TGTGCCAGCAGCTCCCGACAGGGGGCAGGTGAAGCTTTCTCT. Residues: CASSSRQGAGEAFS.

This clonotype was observed at least ten times. J is TRBJ1-5 and V is TRBV5-1; the D gene is possibly TRBD1 (6 bases). Germline V lookup: CDR1 SGHRS, CDR2 YFSETQ. V was pared by 1 base and J by 2 bases, with 16 bases between. The CDR3 extends over 17 amino acids. The CDR3 loop is CASSLSGIQGGNQPQHF. CDR3 sequence (DNA): TGCGCCAGCAGCTTGTCAGGAATACAGGGAGGCAATCAGCCCCAGCATTTT.

Points on this clonotype: A read error is likely, as this CDR3 ends without the conserved phenylalanine or tryptophan. The chain joins TRBV7-9 to TRBJ2-7, with 11 bases matching TRBD2. The germline V gene encodes CDR1 SEHNR and CDR2 FQNEAQ (reference sequence). V trimming: 2 bases; J trimming: 0 bases; junction bases outside the gene matches: 3. This CDR3 comprises 16 residues. CDR3 sequence reads: CASSLLAGGFSYEQYL. The CDR3 bases are TGTGCCAGCAGCTTACTAGCGGGAGGATTCTCCTACGAGCAGTACCTC.

This clonotype was picked up many times. The chain recombines TRBV6-5 with TRBJ1-2; D perhaps matches TRBD1 (5 bases). The V end was cut by 2 bases, the J end by 8 bases, with 18 bases between. The length of the CDR3 is 15 residues. Germline CDR1 is MNHEY and CDR2 is SVGAGI. The CDR3, as DNA: TGTGCCAGCAGTTACGTCGGGGCCAGGGCAGAGGGCTACACCTTC. It translates to CASSYVGARAEGYTF.

V usage is TRBV19 and J usage is TRBJ2-5; possibly TRBD2 for D (7 bases). Trimming pared 6 bases from V and 5 bases from J, leaving 13 bases between. The CDR3 consists of 13 residues. Germline lookup yields CDR1 LNHDA and CDR2 SQIVND (reference sequence). This CDR3 is CASSRGAGETQYF. The CDR3 coding sequence is TGTGCCAGTAGCCGGGGGGCCGGGGAGACCCAGTACTTC.

This clonotype was detected many times. The J gene is TRBJ2-3, the V gene TRBV20-1; D call uncertain. The CDR3 runs 15 residues. V lost 1 base to trimming and J lost 1 base, with 12 bases between them. CDR1 and CDR2 (germline): DFQATT, SNEGSKA (reference sequence). The CDR3 sequence: CSARASSVGTDTQYF. The CDR3 DNA sequence: TGCAGTGCTAGAGCTAGTAGTGTGGGCACAGATACGCAGTATTTT.

At least ten counts were recorded for this clonotype. This sequence joins TRBV20-1 and TRBJ2-3; maybe TRBD2 (6 bases). Per germline, CDR1 DFQATT and CDR2 SNEGSKA (reference sequence). Between the trimmed V and J ends, which lost 0 bases and 3 bases, there was a span of 16 bases. The CDR3 runs 16 residues. In DNA, the CDR3 is TGCAGTGCTAGAGATCAGGTTGCGCGGGGTACAGATACGCAGTATTTT. It specifies CSARDQVARGTDTQYF.

J is TRBJ2-5 and V is TRBV20-1; no firm D call. Trimming shortened V by 6 bases and J by 5 bases, and 13 bases separated the two germline ends. The CDR3 is 12 amino acids. Germline CDR1 DFQATT, CDR2 SNEGSKA (reference sequence). The CDR3 is CSATDTPETQYF. The CDR3 DNA sequence: TGCAGTGCAACTGACACCCCGGAGACCCAGTACTTC.

This clonotype was counted ten times or more. The CDR3 nucleotides are TGCGCCAGCAGCCAAGTGACAGGGCCTACTAACTATGGCTACACCTTC. Translated, it gives CASSQVTGPTNYGYTF. V is TRBV4-3 and J is TRBJ1-2; 7 bases agree with TRBD1. Per germline, CDR1 LGHNA and CDR2 YSLEER. The CDR3 is 16 amino acids. With 1 base clipped from V and 0 bases from J, the junction kept 5 bases outside the gene matches.

This clonotype was observed many times. This chain links TRBV7-2 with TRBJ2-7; 10 bases agree with TRBD1. The CDR3 sequence is 15 residues long. In germline, CDR1 is SGHTA, CDR2 FQGNSA. J was trimmed by 7 bases and V by 1 base; bases with no gene match: 7. CDR3 sequence reads: CASSLDGDRGGEQYF. The CDR3 DNA reads as TGTGCCAGCAGCTTAGATGGGGACAGGGGAGGAGAGCAGTACTTC.

To note about this clonotype: The conserved closing phenylalanine or tryptophan is absent in this CDR3, likely reflecting a read error. The chain has TRBV29-1 and TRBJ2-3, with D possibly TRBD2 on 6 matching bases. Trimming took 4 bases from V and 2 from J, leaving 10 bases between them. The CDR3 runs 13 residues. CDR1 SQVTM and CDR2 ANQGSEA come from the germline V gene. CDR3 sequence: CSVGTTHTDTQYL. The CDR3 DNA reads TGCAGCGTTGGGACTACCCACACAGATACGCAGTATCTT.

The rearrangement uses TRBV5-1 and TRBJ2-7, with 13 bases lining up with TRBD2. Near its end, the DNA agrees better with TRBJ2-5, so the J call may be wrong. The CDR3 consists of 16 residues. The germline V gene encodes CDR1 SGHRS and CDR2 YFSETQ. The CDR3: CASSPTSGRVGETQYF. The CDR3 nucleotides are TGCGCCAGCAGCCCAACTAGCGGGAGGGTTGGAGAGACCCAGTACTTC.

This clonotype has a handful of counts. This chain joins TRBV18 and TRBJ2-5; no clear D gene. CDR3 size: 12 residues. Trimming took off 0 bases at V and 4 bases at J, with 3 bases between the two ends. Germline CDR1 KGHSH, CDR2 LQKENI. CDR3: CASSPPGETQYF. CDR3 coding DNA: TGTGCCAGCTCACCACCGGGAGAGACCCAGTACTTC.

This clonotype occurred many times. CDR3 loop: CASSLVNDQPQHF. The DNA of the CDR3 is TGTGCCAGCAGCTTAGTGAACGATCAGCCCCAGCATTTT. V and J are TRBV7-2 and TRBJ1-5, with D unclear. The ends were cut back, 1 base at V and 5 bases at J, with 6 bases in the middle. Per the germline V gene, CDR1 is SGHTA and CDR2 is FQGNSA. The CDR3 totals 13 residues.

The V and J genes are TRBV9 and TRBJ2-1; D is unresolved. V lost 5 bases and J 7 bases, leaving 16 bases between the germline ends. Germline V lookup: CDR1 SGDLS, CDR2 YYNGEE. This CDR3 comprises 14 residues. The CDR3 here is CASSYSGSGNEQFF. The DNA of the CDR3 is TGTGCCAGCAGTTACTCAGGCTCCGGGAATGAGCAGTTCTTC. Full variable domain (rest looked up from reference TRBV9 and TRBJ2-1): DSGVTQTPKHLITATGQRVTLRCSPRSGDLSVYWYQQSLDQGLQFLIQYYNGEERAKGNILERFSAQQFPDLHSELNLSSLELGDSALYFCASSYSGSGNEQFFGPGTRLTVL.

V is TRBV2 and J is TRBJ2-5; D may be TRBD2 (6 bases). Germline V gives CDR1 SNHLY, CDR2 FYNNEI. The length of the CDR3 is 13 residues. V lost 6 bases to trimming and J lost 5 bases, with 13 bases between them. The CDR3 region has the DNA TGTGCCAGCAGCCCTGGGACTGTGGAGACCCAGTACTTC. Translation gives CASSPGTVETQYF.

There are many counts of this clonotype. The chain couples TRBV27 to TRBJ2-7; TRBD1 might be the D (5 bases). This CDR3 spans 14 amino acids. Germline assignment: CDR1 MNHEY and CDR2 SMNVEV (reference sequence). The V gene lost 6 bases and the J gene lost 0 bases, with 12 bases spanning the gap. The CDR3 DNA reads TGTGCCAGCAGGCCGGACACCATCTCCTACGAGCAGTACTTC. Its translation is CASRPDTISYEQYF.

The rearrangement joins TRBV10-3 to TRBJ2-1; 8 bases line up with TRBD1. The V gene end was trimmed by 5 bases and the J gene end by 7 bases; junction bases not matched to a gene: 7. CDR1 and CDR2 (germline): ENHRY, SYGVKD. The CDR3 spans 14 residues. The CDR3, as DNA: TGTGCCATCAGTCCAGGGGGCGCCGGGAATGAGCAGTTCTTC. As protein: CAISPGGAGNEQFF.

This clonotype came up many times. The chain employs TRBV19 and TRBJ2-3; D not resolved. Trimming removed 3 bases at V and 4 bases at J, with 8 bases between. The CDR3 runs 13 residues. Germline V gene sequence: CDR1 LNHDA, CDR2 SQIVND (reference sequence). The CDR3 spells CASSMGIPDTQYF. The CDR3 DNA follows: TGTGCCAGTAGTATGGGTATACCAGATACGCAGTATTTT.

The CDR3 sequence is CATSRGLAGSYNEQFF. CDR3 nucleotides: TGTGCCACCAGCAGAGGACTAGCGGGCTCCTACAATGAGCAGTTCTTC. This sequence joins TRBV15 and TRBJ2-1; TRBD2 matches at 10 bases. CDR1 is LNHNV and CDR2 is YYDKDF in the germline V gene (reference sequence). The CDR3 contains 16 residues. Losses at the gene ends were 1 base for V and 0 bases for J; bases not matched to a gene: 0.

The chain couples TRBV10-3 to TRBJ2-3; 8 nucleotides align to TRBD2. Per germline, CDR1 ENHRY and CDR2 SYGVKD. Losses at the gene ends were 8 bases for V and 1 base for J; bases not matched to a gene: 5. This CDR3 region has 14 residues. The CDR3 loop reads CAIATSVGTDTQYF. The CDR3 nucleotides read TGTGCCATCGCGACTAGCGTGGGCACAGATACGCAGTATTTT.

The J gene is TRBJ2-5, the V gene TRBV2; D may be TRBD2 (6 bases). CDR1 and CDR2 from the germline V gene are SNHLY and FYNNEI. Trimming removed 7 bases at V and 5 bases at J, with 11 bases between. There are 12 residues in the CDR3. DNA for the CDR3: TGTGCCAGCAAGGAGGGTCCCGAGACCCAGTACTTC. This translates into CASKEGPETQYF.

This clonotype has at least ten counts. The V and J genes are TRBV5-1 and TRBJ2-3; D not resolved. Germline V gene sequence: CDR1 SGHRS, CDR2 YFSETQ. CDR3 length: 15 amino acids. Trimming removed 1 base from V and 4 bases from J, with 13 bases in between. The CDR3 DNA is TGCGCCAGCAGCTTGATAGGAGCTCAGCCAGATACGCAGTATTTT. It translates to CASSLIGAQPDTQYF.

This clonotype was recorded at least ten times. The chain links TRBV9 to TRBJ1-1; 8 bases are shared with TRBD1. J gave up 0 bases and V 4 bases, and 8 bases lay outside the gene matches. Germline CDR1 is SGDLS and CDR2 is YYNGEE. The CDR3 loop spans 16 amino acids. The CDR3 DNA is TGTGCCAGCAGCCCCGAGGGGACAGGCATGAACACTGAAGCTTTCTTT. It yields the protein CASSPEGTGMNTEAFF.

This clonotype occurred many times. This sequence joins TRBV11-2 and TRBJ1-3; tentative D call: TRBD1 (5 bases). The CDR3 consists of 16 residues. V was trimmed by 3 bases and J by 3 bases, leaving 15 bases between them. CDR1 is SGHAT and CDR2 is FQNNGV in the germline V gene. In nucleotides, the CDR3 is TGTGCCAGCAGCTTTCTCTCAGGGTCCGTTGGAAACACCATATATTTT. This encodes CASSFLSGSVGNTIYF.